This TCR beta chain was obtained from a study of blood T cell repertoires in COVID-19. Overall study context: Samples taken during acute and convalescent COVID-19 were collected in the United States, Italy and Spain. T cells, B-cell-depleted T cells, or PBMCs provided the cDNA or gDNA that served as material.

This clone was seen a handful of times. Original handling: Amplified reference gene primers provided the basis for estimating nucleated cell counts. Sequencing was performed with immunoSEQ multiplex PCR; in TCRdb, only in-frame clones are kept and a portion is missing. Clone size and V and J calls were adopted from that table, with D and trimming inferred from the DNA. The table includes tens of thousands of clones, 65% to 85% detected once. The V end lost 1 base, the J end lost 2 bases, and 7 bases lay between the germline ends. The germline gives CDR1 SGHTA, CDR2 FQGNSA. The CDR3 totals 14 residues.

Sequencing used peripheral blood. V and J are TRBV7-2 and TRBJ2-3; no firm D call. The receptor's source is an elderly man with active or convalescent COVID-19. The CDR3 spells CASSLDSSTDTQYF. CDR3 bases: TGTGCCAGCAGCTTAGACTCTTCCACAGATACGCAGTATTTT. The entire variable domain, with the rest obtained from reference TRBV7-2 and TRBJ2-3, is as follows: GAGVSQSPSNKVTEKGKDVELRCDPISGHTALYWYRQSLGQGLEFLIYFQGNSAPDKSGLPSDRFSAERTGGSVSTLTIQRTQQEDSAVYLCASSLDSSTDTQYFGPGTRLTVL.